A selection of T cell receptor beta chains follows, all from one sample in a study of blood T cells in healthy people across ages. TCRdb re-analysed the 5' RACE reads in MiXCR, keeping a single row per CDR3 protein. The sample lists over 600,000 distinct CDR3 sequences; around 43% were seen once. Sequencing used blood. These receptors all come from an elderly man in good health. CDR3s include the opening cysteine and the closing phenylalanine or tryptophan. The order of the fields is J gene, clone size, V gene, D gene, CDR3 DNA, CDR3 protein. D genes are given only for firm matches. Not all rows give a size; the values are once, few, many and, for expanded clones, a class.

J gene: TRBJ2-1; clone size: few; V gene: TRBV6-1; D gene: TRBD1; CDR3 DNA: TGTGCCAGCAGAGAAGGGACAGGGACTTACAATGAGCAGTTCTTC; CDR3 protein: CASREGTGTYNEQFF
J gene: TRBJ2-7; clone size: NA; V gene: TRBV25-1; D gene: TRBD1; CDR3 DNA: TGTGCCAGCAGTGAAGACAGGGGTAGTTACGAGCAGTACTTC; CDR3 protein: CASSEDRGSYEQYF
J gene: TRBJ2-1; clone size: NA; V gene: TRBV6-1; D gene: TRBD1; CDR3 DNA: TGTGCCAGCAGGAACCGGGACAGGGGGTTGCATGAGCAGTTCTTC; CDR3 protein: CASRNRDRGLHEQFF
J gene: TRBJ2-3; clone size: few; V gene: TRBV4-3; D gene: NA; CDR3 DNA: TGCGCCAGCAGCCAAGAGCCCCAGCTAGTAGGTGATACGCAGTATTTT; CDR3 protein: CASSQEPQLVGDTQYF
J gene: TRBJ2-2; clone size: few; V gene: TRBV6-6; D gene: TRBD2; CDR3 DNA: TGTGCCAGCAGTTACTCGAACAGCGGGGTCAACACCGGGGAGCTGTTTTTT; CDR3 protein: CASSYSNSGVNTGELFF
J gene: TRBJ1-2; clone size: few; V gene: TRBV27; D gene: NA; CDR3 DNA: TGTGCCAGCAGTACCCAAAAAGTACAGGGAGCGATTGGTGGCTACACCTTC; CDR3 protein: CASSTQKVQGAIGGYTF
J gene: TRBJ2-3; clone size: few; V gene: TRBV29-1; D gene: NA; CDR3 DNA: TGCAGCGTTGACTCTAGTTCAGATACGCAGTATTTT; CDR3 protein: CSVDSSSDTQYF
J gene: TRBJ2-3; clone size: NA; V gene: TRBV20-1; D gene: TRBD2; CDR3 DNA: TGCAGTGCCGCGGGACTAGCGGGAGTTGAAGATACGCAGTATTTT; CDR3 protein: CSAAGLAGVEDTQYF
J gene: TRBJ2-1; clone size: NA; V gene: TRBV7-3; D gene: NA; CDR3 DNA: TGTGCCAGCAGCCCAATGGGCCCTGGGGATGAGCAGTTCTTC; CDR3 protein: CASSPMGPGDEQFF
J gene: TRBJ2-2; clone size: NA; V gene: TRBV3-1; D gene: NA; CDR3 DNA: TGTGCCAGCAGCCAAAAACAGGGCTCCGGGGAGCTGTTTTTT; CDR3 protein: CASSQKQGSGELFF
J gene: TRBJ2-3; clone size: NA; V gene: TRBV2; D gene: NA; CDR3 DNA: TGTGCCAGCAGCTCCCTCAGCGGTACCACAGATACGCAGTATTTT; CDR3 protein: CASSSLSGTTDTQYF
J gene: TRBJ2-1; clone size: few; V gene: TRBV12-3/TRBV12-4; D gene: TRBD2; CDR3 DNA: TGTGCCAGCAGTCCCCTGGGACTAGCGGGAGGTGAGCAGTTCTTC; CDR3 protein: CASSPLGLAGGEQFF
J gene: TRBJ2-5; clone size: NA; V gene: TRBV28; D gene: NA; CDR3 DNA: TGTGCCAGCACAGGGACTGAGGTTAATGAGCAGTACTTC; CDR3 protein: CASTGTEVNEQYF
J gene: TRBJ2-4; clone size: once; V gene: TRBV6-6; D gene: NA; CDR3 DNA: TGTGCCAGCAGTTTCGACAAGGGGCTAGCCAAAAACATTCAGTACTTC; CDR3 protein: CASSFDKGLAKNIQYF
J gene: TRBJ2-5; clone size: NA; V gene: TRBV7-7; D gene: TRBD2; CDR3 DNA: TGTGCCAGCAGCCCCCGAGACGGACTAGCGGTGGAACGTGAGACCCAGTACTTC; CDR3 protein: CASSPRDGLAVERETQYF
J gene: TRBJ1-4; clone size: NA; V gene: TRBV20-1; D gene: TRBD1; CDR3 DNA: TGCAGTGCTGCCGCAGGGGGGAATGAAAAACTGTTTTTT; CDR3 protein: CSAAAGGNEKLFF
J gene: TRBJ2-7; clone size: once; V gene: TRBV6-2/TRBV6-3; D gene: NA; CDR3 DNA: TGTGCCAGCACCCAATTAAGGGGGTCCTACAAGCAGTACTTC; CDR3 protein: CASTQLRGSYKQYF
J gene: TRBJ2-3; clone size: NA; V gene: TRBV20-1; D gene: TRBD2; CDR3 DNA: TGCAGTGCTCGTCCAGCGGGATCGACCACAGATACGCAGTATTTT; CDR3 protein: CSARPAGSTTDTQYF
J gene: TRBJ2-7; clone size: many; V gene: TRBV7-2; D gene: NA; CDR3 DNA: TGTGCCAGCAGCTTAGATCCCGGTGTCGAGCAGTACTTC; CDR3 protein: CASSLDPGVEQYF
J gene: TRBJ2-5; clone size: NA; V gene: TRBV6-6; D gene: NA; CDR3 DNA: TGTGCCAGCAGTTACATCGGGGGCCGCGGTGAGACCCAGTACTTC; CDR3 protein: CASSYIGGRGETQYF
J gene: TRBJ2-5; clone size: NA; V gene: TRBV3-1; D gene: TRBD1; CDR3 DNA: TGTGCCAGCAGCCCTGGGGACAGGGGCGAGACCCAGTACTTC; CDR3 protein: CASSPGDRGETQYF
J gene: TRBJ2-7; clone size: NA; V gene: TRBV9; D gene: NA; CDR3 DNA: TGTGCCAGCAGCCCTCAGGGACTCTCCTACGAGCAGTACTTC; CDR3 protein: CASSPQGLSYEQYF
J gene: TRBJ1-4; clone size: NA; V gene: TRBV6-5; D gene: NA; CDR3 DNA: TGTGCCAGCAGTTACCTCGCCGCGGACGGAGGAGGCGAAAAACTGTTTTTT; CDR3 protein: CASSYLAADGGGEKLFF
J gene: TRBJ2-1; clone size: NA; V gene: TRBV9; D gene: TRBD2; CDR3 DNA: TGTGCCAGCAGCGTAGAGCCAGGACTTACTAGCGGGAGGGCCGAGAATGAGCAGTTCTTC; CDR3 protein: CASSVEPGLTSGRAENEQFF
J gene: TRBJ2-1; clone size: NA; V gene: TRBV4-3; D gene: NA; CDR3 DNA: TGCGCCAGCAGCTCTTACCTGGACTCCTCCAATGAGCAGTTCTTC; CDR3 protein: CASSSYLDSSNEQFF
J gene: TRBJ1-2; clone size: NA; V gene: TRBV6-5; D gene: TRBD1; CDR3 DNA: TGTGCCAGCAGTTACCCGCTGACAGGGACCCCTAACTATGGCTACACCTTC; CDR3 protein: CASSYPLTGTPNYGYTF
J gene: TRBJ2-4; clone size: NA; V gene: TRBV6-5; D gene: TRBD2; CDR3 DNA: TGTGCCAGCAAATCAGGGCGGGGGGCGAACATTCAGTACTTC; CDR3 protein: CASKSGRGANIQYF
J gene: TRBJ2-2; clone size: many; V gene: TRBV5-1; D gene: TRBD2; CDR3 DNA: TGCGCCAGCAGCTTGCTGCTAGCGGGGGGGCGATACACCGGGGAGCTGTTTTTT; CDR3 protein: CASSLLLAGGRYTGELFF
J gene: TRBJ2-3; clone size: NA; V gene: TRBV10-1; D gene: NA; CDR3 DNA: TGCGCCAGCAGTGAAGGTGGGGGGCTAAGCACAGATACGCAGTATTTT; CDR3 protein: CASSEGGGLSTDTQYF
J gene: TRBJ1-1; clone size: few; V gene: TRBV18; D gene: NA; CDR3 DNA: TGTGCCAGCTCACCACTGGCAGGGCCCAACACTGAAGCTTTCTTT; CDR3 protein: CASSPLAGPNTEAFF
J gene: TRBJ2-7; clone size: NA; V gene: TRBV4-3; D gene: TRBD1; CDR3 DNA: TGCGCCAGCAGCCGAGCTACAGGGGGCATCTACGAGCAGTACTTC; CDR3 protein: CASSRATGGIYEQYF
J gene: TRBJ2-7; clone size: NA; V gene: TRBV4-1; D gene: TRBD2; CDR3 DNA: TGCGCCAGCAGCCAAGACACTAGCGGAGCTGTATACGAGCAGTACTTC; CDR3 protein: CASSQDTSGAVYEQYF
J gene: TRBJ2-1; clone size: NA; V gene: TRBV4-2; D gene: TRBD2; CDR3 DNA: TGTGCCAGCAGCCAGCCCCGGACTAGCGGGATCAATGAGCAGTTCTTC; CDR3 protein: CASSQPRTSGINEQFF
J gene: TRBJ2-3; clone size: NA; V gene: TRBV15; D gene: NA; CDR3 DNA: TGTGCCACCAGCCGAAGAGAGGGAGGTTCAGATACGCAGTATTTT; CDR3 protein: CATSRREGGSDTQYF
J gene: TRBJ2-3; clone size: once; V gene: TRBV6-5; D gene: NA; CDR3 DNA: TGTGCCAGCAGTTACTCGGGGGCAACTAGCACAGATACGCAGTATTTT; CDR3 protein: CASSYSGATSTDTQYF
J gene: TRBJ2-5; clone size: many; V gene: TRBV29-1; D gene: NA; CDR3 DNA: TGCAGCGTTGAAGCCACAGGGCTGGGGGCCCAGTACTTC; CDR3 protein: CSVEATGLGAQYF
J gene: TRBJ2-7; clone size: many; V gene: TRBV12-3/TRBV12-4; D gene: NA; CDR3 DNA: TGTGCCAGCAGTTTAAGGTCCTACGAGCAGTACTTC; CDR3 protein: CASSLRSYEQYF
J gene: TRBJ2-1; clone size: NA; V gene: TRBV20-1; D gene: TRBD2; CDR3 DNA: TGCAGTGCTAGCTATAGCGGGATCTCCTACAATGAGCAGTTCTTC; CDR3 protein: CSASYSGISYNEQFF
J gene: TRBJ1-5; clone size: NA; V gene: TRBV12-3/TRBV12-4; D gene: TRBD1; CDR3 DNA: TGTGCCAGCAGCCACACAGGGGGCAGTCAGCCCCAGCATTTT; CDR3 protein: CASSHTGGSQPQHF
J gene: TRBJ1-2; clone size: NA; V gene: TRBV7-2; D gene: NA; CDR3 DNA: TGTGCCAGCAGTCAGGGGACACTCCTCTATAACTATGGCTACACCTTC; CDR3 protein: CASSQGTLLYNYGYTF
J gene: TRBJ2-5; clone size: few; V gene: TRBV6-1; D gene: NA; CDR3 DNA: TGTGCCAGCACGGGGTACTGGGAAGAGACCCAGTACTTC; CDR3 protein: CASTGYWEETQYF
J gene: TRBJ2-7; clone size: once; V gene: TRBV15; D gene: NA; CDR3 DNA: TGTGCCACCAGCAGAGCCCAGGGGGGGGCGTACGAGCAGTACTTC; CDR3 protein: CATSRAQGGAYEQYF
J gene: TRBJ2-1; clone size: once; V gene: TRBV28; D gene: NA; CDR3 DNA: TGTGCCAGCAGTTCCAATACCAATGAGCAGTTCTTC; CDR3 protein: CASSSNTNEQFF
J gene: TRBJ1-1; clone size: many; V gene: TRBV12-3/TRBV12-4; D gene: NA; CDR3 DNA: TGTGCCAGCAGTTTATCGGGGAACACTGAAGCTTTCTTT; CDR3 protein: CASSLSGNTEAFF
J gene: TRBJ2-1; clone size: few; V gene: TRBV24-1; D gene: NA; CDR3 DNA: TGTGCCACCAGTGACGGACTGACCCCCAGGGAGCAGTTCTTC; CDR3 protein: CATSDGLTPREQFF
J gene: TRBJ2-5; clone size: few; V gene: TRBV6-2/TRBV6-3; D gene: NA; CDR3 DNA: TGTGCCAGCAGCCCTAGTGGACAGACCCAGTACTTC; CDR3 protein: CASSPSGQTQYF
J gene: TRBJ2-7; clone size: NA; V gene: TRBV5-1; D gene: TRBD1; CDR3 DNA: TGCGCCAGCAGCTTGGACGCCGGACAGGGGGTTCGCGAGCAGTACTTC; CDR3 protein: CASSLDAGQGVREQYF
J gene: TRBJ2-2; clone size: NA; V gene: TRBV6-4; D gene: TRBD2; CDR3 DNA: TGTGCCAGCAGCCCCAGACTAGCGGGGGTGAACACCGGGGAGCTGTTTTTT; CDR3 protein: CASSPRLAGVNTGELFF
J gene: TRBJ2-5; clone size: few; V gene: TRBV5-1; D gene: NA; CDR3 DNA: TGCGCCAGCAGCTTGGGTAGCCCGGTGGAGACCCAGTACTTC; CDR3 protein: CASSLGSPVETQYF
J gene: TRBJ2-5; clone size: NA; V gene: TRBV28; D gene: TRBD2; CDR3 DNA: TGTGCCAGCAGTTTACCACTAGCGGCGGGAGAGACCCAGTACTTC; CDR3 protein: CASSLPLAAGETQYF
J gene: TRBJ2-7; clone size: NA; V gene: TRBV28; D gene: TRBD1; CDR3 DNA: TGTGCCAGCAGGGGACAGGGGGGAGGCTACGAGCAGTACTTC; CDR3 protein: CASRGQGGGYEQYF
J gene: TRBJ2-5; clone size: NA; V gene: TRBV7-2; D gene: NA; CDR3 DNA: TGTGCCAGCAGCTTAGTATCCAGGGGAGGAGAGACCCAGTACTTC; CDR3 protein: CASSLVSRGGETQYF
J gene: TRBJ2-3; clone size: NA; V gene: TRBV5-6; D gene: NA; CDR3 DNA: TGTGCCAGCAGCTTGGAGGGGTCCGATACGCAGTATTTT; CDR3 protein: CASSLEGSDTQYF
J gene: TRBJ2-3; clone size: NA; V gene: TRBV7-6; D gene: TRBD2; CDR3 DNA: TGTGCCAGCAGCCCTGCGGGACTAGCGGGAGGTCCAGATACGCAGTATTTT; CDR3 protein: CASSPAGLAGGPDTQYF
J gene: TRBJ2-7; clone size: NA; V gene: TRBV20-1; D gene: NA; CDR3 DNA: TGCAGTGCTAGGAATCCACAGACCTTAGGAGACGAGCAGTACTTC; CDR3 protein: CSARNPQTLGDEQYF
J gene: TRBJ1-5; clone size: NA; V gene: TRBV27; D gene: TRBD1; CDR3 DNA: TGTGCCAGCAGTTTCCGGGACAGGGGTGGTCAGCCCCAGCATTTT; CDR3 protein: CASSFRDRGGQPQHF
J gene: TRBJ2-3; clone size: once; V gene: TRBV4-3; D gene: TRBD2; CDR3 DNA: TGCGCCAGCAGCCAAGCAGAAAAGTCCGGGACTAGCGGGATACTAAGCACAGATACGCAGTATTTT; CDR3 protein: CASSQAEKSGTSGILSTDTQYF
J gene: TRBJ1-5; clone size: few; V gene: TRBV28; D gene: NA; CDR3 DNA: TGTGCCAGCAGTTCTTACAGCAGTGGGGTCCACAATCAGCCCCAGCATTTT; CDR3 protein: CASSSYSSGVHNQPQHF
J gene: TRBJ2-2; clone size: NA; V gene: TRBV10-2; D gene: TRBD2; CDR3 DNA: TGCGCCAGCAGTGTTTCGGGGGGAAACACCGGGGAGCTGTTTTTT; CDR3 protein: CASSVSGGNTGELFF